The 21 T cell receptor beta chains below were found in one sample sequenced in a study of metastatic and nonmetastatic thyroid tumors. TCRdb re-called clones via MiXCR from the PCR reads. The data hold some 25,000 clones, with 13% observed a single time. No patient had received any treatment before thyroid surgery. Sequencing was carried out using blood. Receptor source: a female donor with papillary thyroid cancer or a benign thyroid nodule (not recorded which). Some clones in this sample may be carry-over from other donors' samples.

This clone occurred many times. CDR3 bases: TGTGCCACCAGCGACGGGAGGGCGGCTCACAATGAGCAGTTCTTC. This translates into CATSDGRAAHNEQFF. The chain carries TRBV24-1 and TRBJ2-1; 8 nucleotides line up with TRBD2. After removal of 7 bases from V and 5 bases from J, the junction contained 9 bases not matched to a gene. The germline CDR1 and CDR2 sequences are KGHDR and SFDVKD. This CDR3 is 15 amino acids long.

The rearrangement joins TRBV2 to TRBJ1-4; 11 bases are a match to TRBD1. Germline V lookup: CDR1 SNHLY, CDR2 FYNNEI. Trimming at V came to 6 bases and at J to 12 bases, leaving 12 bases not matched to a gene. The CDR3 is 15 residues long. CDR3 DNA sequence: TGTGCCAGCAGCGTTGCTCCGGGACAGGGGGGGGAACTGTTTTTT. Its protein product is CASSVAPGQGGELFF.

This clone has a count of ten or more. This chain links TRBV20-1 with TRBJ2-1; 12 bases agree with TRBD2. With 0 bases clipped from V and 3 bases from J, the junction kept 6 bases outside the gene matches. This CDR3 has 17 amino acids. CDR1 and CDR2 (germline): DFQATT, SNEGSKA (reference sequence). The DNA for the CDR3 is TGCAGTGCTAGAGATCAGACTAGCGGGAGTTTCTACAATGAGCAGTTCTTC. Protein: CSARDQTSGSFYNEQFF.

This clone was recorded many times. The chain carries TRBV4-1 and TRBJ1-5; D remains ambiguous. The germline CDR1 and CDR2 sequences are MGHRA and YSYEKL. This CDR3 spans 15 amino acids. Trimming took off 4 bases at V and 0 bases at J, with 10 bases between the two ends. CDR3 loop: CASSPLGYSNQPQHF. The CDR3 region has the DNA TGCGCCAGCAGCCCCCTTGGGTATAGCAATCAGCCCCAGCATTTT.

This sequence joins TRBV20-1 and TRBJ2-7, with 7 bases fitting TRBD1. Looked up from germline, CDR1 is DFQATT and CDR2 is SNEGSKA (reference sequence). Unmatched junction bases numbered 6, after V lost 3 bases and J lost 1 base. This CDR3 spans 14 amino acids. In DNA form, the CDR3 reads TGCAGTGCTAGCCTGGGACAGACATCCTACGAGCAGTACTTC. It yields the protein CSASLGQTSYEQYF.

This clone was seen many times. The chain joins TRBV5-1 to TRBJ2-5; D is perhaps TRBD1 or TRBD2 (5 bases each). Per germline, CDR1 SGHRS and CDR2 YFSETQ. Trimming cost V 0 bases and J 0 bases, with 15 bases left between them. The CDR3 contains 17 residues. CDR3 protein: CASSLGDVGLYQETQYF. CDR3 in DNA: TGCGCCAGCAGCTTGGGGGACGTGGGTCTGTACCAAGAGACCCAGTACTTC. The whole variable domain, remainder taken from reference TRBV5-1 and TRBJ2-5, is KAGVTQTPRYLIKTRGQQVTLSCSPISGHRSVSWYQQTPGQGLQFLFEYFSETQRNKGNFPGRFSGRQFSNSRSEMNVSTLELGDSALYLCASSLGDVGLYQETQYFGPGTRLLVL.

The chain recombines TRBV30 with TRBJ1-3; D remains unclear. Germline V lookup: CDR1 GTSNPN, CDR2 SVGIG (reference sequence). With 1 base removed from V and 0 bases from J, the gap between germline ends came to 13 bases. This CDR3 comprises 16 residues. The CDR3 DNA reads TGTGCCTGGAGTGGAGGACGGACCAACTCTGGAAACACCATATATTTT. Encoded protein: CAWSGGRTNSGNTIYF.

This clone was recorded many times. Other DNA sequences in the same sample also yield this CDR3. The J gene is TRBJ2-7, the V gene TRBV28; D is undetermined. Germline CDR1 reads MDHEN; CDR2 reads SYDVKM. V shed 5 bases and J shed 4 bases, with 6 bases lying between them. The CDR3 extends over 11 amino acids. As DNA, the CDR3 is TGTGCCAGCAGTCTGGGGTACGAGCAGTACTTC. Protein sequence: CASSLGYEQYF.

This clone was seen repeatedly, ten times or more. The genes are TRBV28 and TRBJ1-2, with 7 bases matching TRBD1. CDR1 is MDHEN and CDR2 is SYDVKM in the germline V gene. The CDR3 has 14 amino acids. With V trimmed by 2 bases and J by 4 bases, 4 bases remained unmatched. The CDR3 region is CASSLRDSFYGYTF. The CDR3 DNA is TGTGCCAGCAGTTTAAGGGACAGCTTCTATGGCTACACCTTC.

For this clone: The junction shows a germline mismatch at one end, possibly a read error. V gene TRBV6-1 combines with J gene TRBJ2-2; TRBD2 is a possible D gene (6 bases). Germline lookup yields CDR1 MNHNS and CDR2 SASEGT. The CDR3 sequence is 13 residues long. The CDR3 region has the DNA TGTGCCAGCAGTGTATTAGCGGCCGGGGAGCGGTTTTTT. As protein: CASSVLAAGERFF.

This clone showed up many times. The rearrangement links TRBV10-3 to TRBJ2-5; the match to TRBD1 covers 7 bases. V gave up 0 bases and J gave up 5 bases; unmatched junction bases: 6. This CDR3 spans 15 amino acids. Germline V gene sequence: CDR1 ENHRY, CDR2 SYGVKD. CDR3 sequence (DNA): TGTGCCATCAGTGAGTCGAAAGGGGGCGGCGAGACCCAGTACTTC. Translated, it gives CAISESKGGGETQYF.

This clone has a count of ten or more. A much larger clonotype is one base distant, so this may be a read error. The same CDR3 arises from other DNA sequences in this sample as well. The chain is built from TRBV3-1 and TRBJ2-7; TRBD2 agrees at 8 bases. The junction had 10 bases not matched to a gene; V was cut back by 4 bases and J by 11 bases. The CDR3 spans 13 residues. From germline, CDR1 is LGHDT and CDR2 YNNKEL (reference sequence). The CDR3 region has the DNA TGTGCCAGCAGCCCGGGACTGGCGGGGGGAGAGTACTTC. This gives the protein CASSPGLAGGEYF.

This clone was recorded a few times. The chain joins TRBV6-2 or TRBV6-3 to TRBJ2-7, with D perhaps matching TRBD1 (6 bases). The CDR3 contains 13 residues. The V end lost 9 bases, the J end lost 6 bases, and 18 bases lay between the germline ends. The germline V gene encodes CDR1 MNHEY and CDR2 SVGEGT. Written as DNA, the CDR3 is TGTGCCAGTCTCCGGGACACGGGCCGCGAGCAGTACTTC. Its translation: CASLRDTGREQYF.

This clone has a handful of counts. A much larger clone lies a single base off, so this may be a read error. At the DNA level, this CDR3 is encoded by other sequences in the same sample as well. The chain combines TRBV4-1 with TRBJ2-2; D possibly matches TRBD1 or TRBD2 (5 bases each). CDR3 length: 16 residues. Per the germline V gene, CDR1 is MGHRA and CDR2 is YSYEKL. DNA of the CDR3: TGCGCCAGCAGTCAAGAGGGGCAACCGGGCACCGGGGAGCCGTTTTTT. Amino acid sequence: CASSQEGQPGTGEPFF.

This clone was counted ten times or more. CDR3 DNA: TGTGCCAGCACCCCCCCGGGCAGGTTCGGTGGCTACACCTTC. Its translation is CASTPPGRFGGYTF. V usage is TRBV28 and J usage is TRBJ1-2, with no clear D. Germline V lookup: CDR1 MDHEN, CDR2 SYDVKM. V lost 7 bases to trimming and J lost 7 bases, with 19 bases between them. The CDR3 is made up of 14 amino acids.

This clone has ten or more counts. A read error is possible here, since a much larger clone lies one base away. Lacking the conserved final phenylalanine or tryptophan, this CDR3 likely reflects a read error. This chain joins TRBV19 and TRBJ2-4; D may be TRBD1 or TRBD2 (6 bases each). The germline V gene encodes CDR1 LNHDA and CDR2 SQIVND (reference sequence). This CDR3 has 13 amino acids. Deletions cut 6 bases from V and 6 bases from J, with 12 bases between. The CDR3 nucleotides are TGTGCCAGTAGCCCAAGGGGGGTAAACATTCAGTACCTC. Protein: CASSPRGVNIQYL.

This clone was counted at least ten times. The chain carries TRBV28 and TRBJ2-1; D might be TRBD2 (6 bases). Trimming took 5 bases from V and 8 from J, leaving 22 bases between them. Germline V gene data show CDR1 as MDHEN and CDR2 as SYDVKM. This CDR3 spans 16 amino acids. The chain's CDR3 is CASSAPGSVVGDEQFF. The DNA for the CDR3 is TGTGCCAGCAGTGCCCCCGGGAGCGTGGTCGGGGATGAGCAGTTCTTC.

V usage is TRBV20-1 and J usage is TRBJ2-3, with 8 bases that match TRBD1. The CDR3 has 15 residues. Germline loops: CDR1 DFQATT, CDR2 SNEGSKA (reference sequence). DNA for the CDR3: TGCAGCATAGAGAGACAGGGGCATTCGCAAGATACGCAGTATTTT. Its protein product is CSIERQGHSQDTQYF.

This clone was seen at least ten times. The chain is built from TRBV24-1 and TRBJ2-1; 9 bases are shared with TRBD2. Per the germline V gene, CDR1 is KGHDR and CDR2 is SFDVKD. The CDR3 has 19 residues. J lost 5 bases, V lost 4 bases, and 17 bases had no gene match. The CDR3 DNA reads TGTGCCACCAGTGACCCTCCCGGGACTAGCTTGATAGGGAACAATGAGCAGTTCTTC. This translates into CATSDPPGTSLIGNNEQFF.

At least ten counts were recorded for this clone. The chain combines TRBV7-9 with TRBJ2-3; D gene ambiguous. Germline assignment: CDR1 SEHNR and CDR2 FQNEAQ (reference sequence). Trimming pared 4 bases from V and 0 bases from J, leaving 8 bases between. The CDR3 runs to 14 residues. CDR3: CASSSALSTDTQYF. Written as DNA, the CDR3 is TGTGCCAGCAGCTCAGCCCTTAGCACAGATACGCAGTATTTT.

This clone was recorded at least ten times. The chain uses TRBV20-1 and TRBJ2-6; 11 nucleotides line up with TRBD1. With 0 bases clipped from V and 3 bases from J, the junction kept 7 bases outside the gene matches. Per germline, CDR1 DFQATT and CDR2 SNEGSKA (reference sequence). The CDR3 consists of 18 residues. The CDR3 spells CSAREPDRGRNGANVLTF. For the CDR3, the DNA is TGCAGTGCTAGAGAGCCGGACAGGGGGCGGAATGGGGCCAACGTCCTGACTTTC.